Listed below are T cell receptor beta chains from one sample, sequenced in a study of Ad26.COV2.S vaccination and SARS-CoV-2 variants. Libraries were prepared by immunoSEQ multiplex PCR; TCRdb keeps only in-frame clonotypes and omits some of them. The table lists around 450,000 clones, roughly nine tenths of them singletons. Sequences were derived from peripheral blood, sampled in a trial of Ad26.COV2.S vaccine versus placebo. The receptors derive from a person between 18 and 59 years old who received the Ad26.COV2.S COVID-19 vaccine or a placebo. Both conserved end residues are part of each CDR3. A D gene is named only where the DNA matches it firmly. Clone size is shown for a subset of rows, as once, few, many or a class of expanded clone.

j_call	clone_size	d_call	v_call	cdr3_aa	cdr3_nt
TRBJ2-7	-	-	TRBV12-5	CATPAADYEQYF	TGTGCTACCCCCGCCGCAGATTACGAGCAGTACTTC
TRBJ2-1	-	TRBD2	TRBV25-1	CASSTSGRTNEQFF	TGTGCCAGCAGTACTAGCGGGAGGACGAATGAGCAGTTCTTC
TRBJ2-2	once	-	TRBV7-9	CASPVQATGELFF	TGTGCCAGCCCGGTCCAGGCCACCGGGGAGCTGTTTTTT
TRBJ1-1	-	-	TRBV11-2	CASSLDPTAEAFF	TGTGCCAGCAGCTTAGATCCCACAGCTGAAGCTTTCTTT
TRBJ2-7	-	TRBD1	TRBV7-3	CASSPGTESPYEQYF	TGTGCCAGCAGCCCCGGGACAGAGTCCCCCTACGAGCAGTACTTC
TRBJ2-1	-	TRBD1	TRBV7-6	CASSLKGQGAWDEQFF	TGTGCCAGCAGCTTAAAGGGACAGGGGGCTTGGGATGAGCAGTTCTTC
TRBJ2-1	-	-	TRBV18	CASSPLVGISQNEQFF	TGTGCCAGCTCACCCCTGGTGGGGATAAGCCAGAATGAGCAGTTCTTC
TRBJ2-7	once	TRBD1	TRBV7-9	CASSFTDRESYPYEQYF	TGTGCCAGCAGCTTCACCGACAGGGAGTCGTACCCCTACGAGCAGTACTTC
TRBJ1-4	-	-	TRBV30	CASVSWTADNEKLFF	TGTGCCTCCGTCTCCTGGACAGCGGATAATGAAAAACTGTTTTTT
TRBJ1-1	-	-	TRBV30	CAWNEGYTEAFF	TGTGCCTGGAATGAGGGGTACACTGAAGCTTTCTTT
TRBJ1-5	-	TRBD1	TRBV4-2	CASSPGPGTGDFSNQPQHF	TGTGCCAGCAGCCCGGGACCCGGGACAGGAGACTTTAGCAATCAGCCCCAGCATTTT
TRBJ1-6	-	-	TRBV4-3	CASSQDRHRANSPLHF	TGCGCCAGCAGCCAAGATCGGCACAGGGCAAATTCACCCCTCCACTTT
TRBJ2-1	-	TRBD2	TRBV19	CATKRGGTSGGSYNEQFF	TGTGCCACCAAGAGGGGCGGGACTAGCGGGGGATCCTACAATGAGCAGTTCTTC
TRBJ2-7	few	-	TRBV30	CAWSPGVGRGQYF	TGTGCCTGGAGTCCGGGGGTAGGCCGGGGGCAGTACTTC
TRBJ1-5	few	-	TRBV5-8	CASSLYPQPQHF	TGTGCCAGCAGCTTGTATCCTCAGCCCCAGCATTTT
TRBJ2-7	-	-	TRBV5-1	CASSPEDISYEQYF	TGCGCCAGCAGCCCGGAGGACATCTCCTACGAGCAGTACTTC
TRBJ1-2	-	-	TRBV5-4	CASSLLISGTSGYTF	TGTGCCAGCAGCTTGTTAATCTCCGGGACCTCTGGCTACACCTTC
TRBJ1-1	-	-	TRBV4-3	CASSQGTEAFF	TGCGCCAGCAGTCAGGGGACTGAAGCTTTCTTT
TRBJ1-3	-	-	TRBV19	CASRAWDTAGNTIYF	TGTGCCAGTAGGGCCTGGGATACGGCTGGAAACACCATATATTTT
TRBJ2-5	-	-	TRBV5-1	CASSLRSGAGQETQYF	TGCGCCAGCAGCCTCCGGTCTGGGGCAGGTCAAGAGACCCAGTACTTC
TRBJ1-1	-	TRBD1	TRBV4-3	CASSQEQGAEAFF	TGCGCCAGCAGCCAAGAGCAGGGGGCGGAAGCTTTCTTT
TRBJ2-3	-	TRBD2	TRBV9	CASSPGLASQYF	TGTGCCAGCAGCCCCGGACTAGCCTCGCAGTATTTT
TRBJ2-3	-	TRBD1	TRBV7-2	CASNLQGGTDTQYF	TGTGCCAGCAACTTACAGGGGGGCACAGATACGCAGTATTTT
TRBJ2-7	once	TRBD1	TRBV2	CASNRDRTYEQYF	TGTGCCAGCAATAGGGACAGGACGTACGAGCAGTACTTC
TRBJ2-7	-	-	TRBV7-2	CASSFRYDSYEQYF	TGTGCCAGCAGCTTCAGGTACGACTCCTACGAGCAGTACTTC
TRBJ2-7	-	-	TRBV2	CASKKTGPYEQYF	TGTGCCAGCAAGAAGACAGGACCCTACGAGCAGTACTTC
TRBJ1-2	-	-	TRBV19	CASKPHGANYGYTF	TGTGCCAGTAAACCGCATGGGGCCAACTATGGCTACACCTTC
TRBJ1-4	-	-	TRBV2	CASRSEHGILFF	TGTGCCAGCAGATCGGAACACGGTATACTGTTTTTT
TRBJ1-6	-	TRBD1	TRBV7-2	CASSLRDRSSYNSPLHF	TGTGCCAGCAGCTTACGGGACAGGAGCTCCTATAATTCACCCCTCCACTTT
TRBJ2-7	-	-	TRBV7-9	CASSLGAGSNRYEQYF	TGTGCCAGCAGCTTAGGGGCGGGGAGTAATCGGTACGAGCAGTACTTC
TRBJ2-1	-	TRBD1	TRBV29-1	CSVEGTGVYSYNEQFF	TGCAGCGTTGAAGGGACAGGGGTGTACTCCTACAATGAGCAGTTCTTC
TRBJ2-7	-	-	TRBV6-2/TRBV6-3	CASSPFSYEQYF	TGTGCCAGCAGTCCCTTCTCCTACGAGCAGTACTTC
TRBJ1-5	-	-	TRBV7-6	CASSLSPSNQPQHF	TGTGCCAGCAGCTTAAGCCCGAGCAATCAGCCCCAGCATTTT
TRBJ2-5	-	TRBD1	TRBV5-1	CASRRVLTGQGLTQETQYF	TGCGCCAGCAGACGCGTCTTGACGGGACAGGGGTTGACTCAAGAGACCCAGTACTTC
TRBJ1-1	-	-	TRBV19	CASSMSRMEAFF	TGTGCCAGTAGTATGTCAAGAATGGAAGCTTTCTTT
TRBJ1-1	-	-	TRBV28	CASSLHTGPAFF	TGTGCCAGCAGTCTACACACAGGGCCAGCTTTCTTT
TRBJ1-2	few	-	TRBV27	CASKGGYGYTF	TGTGCCAGCAAGGGGGGCTATGGCTACACCTTC
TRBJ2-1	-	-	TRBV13	CASSRGGAPYNEQFF	TGTGCCAGCAGTAGGGGGGGGGCCCCCTACAATGAGCAGTTCTTC
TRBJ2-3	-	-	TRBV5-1	CASSWGPSGDTQYF	TGCGCCAGCAGCTGGGGGCCGAGCGGGGATACGCAGTATTTT
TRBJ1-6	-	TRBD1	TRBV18	CASSPGQGKDSPLHF	TGTGCCAGCTCACCTGGACAGGGAAAAGATTCACCCCTCCACTTT
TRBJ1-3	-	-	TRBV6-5	CASRTHFSGNTIYF	TGTGCCAGCAGAACCCATTTCTCTGGAAACACCATATATTTT
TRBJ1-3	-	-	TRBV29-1	CSGDSGNTIYF	TGCAGCGGGGACTCTGGAAACACCATATATTTT
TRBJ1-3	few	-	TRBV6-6	CASSLAGSGNTIYF	TGTGCCAGCAGCTTGGCGGGCTCTGGAAACACCATATATTTT
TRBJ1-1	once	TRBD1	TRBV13	CASSPDRGSATEAFF	TGTGCCAGCAGCCCTGACAGGGGTTCGGCAACTGAAGCTTTCTTT
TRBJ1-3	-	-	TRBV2	CASSTQGGNTIYF	TGTGCCAGCAGCACACAGGGAGGAAACACCATATATTTT
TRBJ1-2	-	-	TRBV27	CASSFYPKESSTIDNYGYTF	TGTGCCAGCAGTTTTTACCCCAAGGAGTCATCTACAATCGATAACTATGGCTACACCTTC
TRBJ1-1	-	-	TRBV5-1	CASSPDRVWAFF	TGCGCCAGCAGCCCGGATCGGGTCTGGGCTTTCTTT
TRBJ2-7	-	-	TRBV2	CASKYSHEQYF	TGTGCCAGCAAGTACTCCCACGAGCAGTACTTC